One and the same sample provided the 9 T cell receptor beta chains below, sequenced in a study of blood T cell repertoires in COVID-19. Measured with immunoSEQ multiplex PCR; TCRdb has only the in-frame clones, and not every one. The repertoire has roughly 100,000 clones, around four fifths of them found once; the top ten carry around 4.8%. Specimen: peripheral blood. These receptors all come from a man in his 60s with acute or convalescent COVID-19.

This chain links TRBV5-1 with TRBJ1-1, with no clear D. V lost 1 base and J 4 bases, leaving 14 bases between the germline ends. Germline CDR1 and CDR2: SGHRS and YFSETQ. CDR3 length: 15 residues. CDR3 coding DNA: TGCGCCAGCAGCTTGCCGGGGAAGGCGAGCACTGAAGCTTTCTTT. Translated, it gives CASSLPGKASTEAFF.

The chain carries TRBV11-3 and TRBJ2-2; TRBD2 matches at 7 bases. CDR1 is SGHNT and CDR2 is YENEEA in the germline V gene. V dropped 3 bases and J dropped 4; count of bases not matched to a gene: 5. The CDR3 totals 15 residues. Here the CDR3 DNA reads TGTGCCAGCAGCTTGAGAGCGGGGAGCACCGGGGAGCTGTTTTTT. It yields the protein CASSLRAGSTGELFF.

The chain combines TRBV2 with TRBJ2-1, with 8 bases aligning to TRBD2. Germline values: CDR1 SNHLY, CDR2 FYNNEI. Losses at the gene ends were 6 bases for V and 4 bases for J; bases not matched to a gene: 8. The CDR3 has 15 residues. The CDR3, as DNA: TGTGCCAGCAGAGGTTCGGGAGGGGAATACAATGAGCAGTTCTTC. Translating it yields CASRGSGGEYNEQFF. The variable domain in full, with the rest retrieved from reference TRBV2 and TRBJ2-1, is EPEVTQTPSHQVTQMGQEVILRCVPISNHLYFYWYRQILGQKVEFLVSFYNNEISEKSEIFDDQFSVERPDGSNFTLKIRSTKLEDSAMYFCASRGSGGEYNEQFFGPGTRLTVL.

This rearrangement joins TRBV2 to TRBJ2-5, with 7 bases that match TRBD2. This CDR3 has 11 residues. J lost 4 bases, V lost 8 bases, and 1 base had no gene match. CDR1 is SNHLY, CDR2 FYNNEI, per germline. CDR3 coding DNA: TGTGCCAGCGCTAGCGGAGAGACCCAGTACTTC. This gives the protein CASASGETQYF.

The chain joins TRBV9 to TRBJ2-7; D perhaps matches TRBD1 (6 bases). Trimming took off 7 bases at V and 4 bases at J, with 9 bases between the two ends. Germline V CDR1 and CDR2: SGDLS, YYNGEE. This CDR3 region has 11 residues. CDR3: CASSRGYEQYF. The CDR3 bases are TGTGCCAGCTCGAGGGGGTACGAGCAGTACTTC.

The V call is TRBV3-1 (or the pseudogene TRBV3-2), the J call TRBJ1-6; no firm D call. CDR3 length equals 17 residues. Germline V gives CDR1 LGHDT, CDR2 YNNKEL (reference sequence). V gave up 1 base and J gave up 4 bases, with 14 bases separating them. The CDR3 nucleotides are TGTGCCAGCAGCCAAGCCACTGGGAGGGCGTATAATTCACCCCTCCACTTT. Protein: CASSQATGRAYNSPLHF.

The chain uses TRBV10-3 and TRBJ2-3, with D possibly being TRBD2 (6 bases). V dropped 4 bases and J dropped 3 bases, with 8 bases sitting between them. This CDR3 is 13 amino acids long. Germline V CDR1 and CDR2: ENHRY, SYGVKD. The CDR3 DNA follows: TGTGCCATCAGTGGGAGCGGGACAGATACGCAGTATTTT. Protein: CAISGSGTDTQYF.

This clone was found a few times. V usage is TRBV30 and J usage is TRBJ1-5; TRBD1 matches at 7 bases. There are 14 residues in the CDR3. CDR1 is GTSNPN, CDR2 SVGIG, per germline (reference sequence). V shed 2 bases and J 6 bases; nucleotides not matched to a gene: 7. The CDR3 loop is CAWSSTGAVQPQHF. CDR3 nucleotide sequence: TGTGCCTGGAGTTCAACAGGGGCCGTTCAGCCCCAGCATTTT.

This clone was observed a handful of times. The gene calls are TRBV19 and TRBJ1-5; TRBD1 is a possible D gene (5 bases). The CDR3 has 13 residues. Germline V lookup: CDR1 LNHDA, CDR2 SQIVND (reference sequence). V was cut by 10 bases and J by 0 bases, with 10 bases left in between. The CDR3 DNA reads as TGTGCCACGGCAGGGTATAGCAATCAGCCCCAGCATTTT. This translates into CATAGYSNQPQHF.